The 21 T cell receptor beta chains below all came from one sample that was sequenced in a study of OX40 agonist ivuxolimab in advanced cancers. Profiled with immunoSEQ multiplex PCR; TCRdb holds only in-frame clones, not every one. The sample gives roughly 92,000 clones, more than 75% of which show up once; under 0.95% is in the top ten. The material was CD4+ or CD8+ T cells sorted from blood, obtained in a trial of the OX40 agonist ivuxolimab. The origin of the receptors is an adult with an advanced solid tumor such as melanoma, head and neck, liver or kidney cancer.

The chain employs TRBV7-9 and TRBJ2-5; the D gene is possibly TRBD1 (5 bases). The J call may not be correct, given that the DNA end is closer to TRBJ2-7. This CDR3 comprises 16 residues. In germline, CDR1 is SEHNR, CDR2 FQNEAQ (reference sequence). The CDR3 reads CASSPRQSSILYEQYF. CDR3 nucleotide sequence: TGTGCCAGCAGCCCCCGACAGTCCTCTATACTCTACGAGCAGTACTTC.

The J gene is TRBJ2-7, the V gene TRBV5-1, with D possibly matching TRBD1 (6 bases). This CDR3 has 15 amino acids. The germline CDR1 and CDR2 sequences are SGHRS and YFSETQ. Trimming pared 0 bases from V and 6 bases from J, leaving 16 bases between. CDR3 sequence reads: CASSLVLGARAEQYF. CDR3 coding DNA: TGCGCCAGCAGCTTGGTTCTGGGGGCGAGGGCCGAGCAGTACTTC. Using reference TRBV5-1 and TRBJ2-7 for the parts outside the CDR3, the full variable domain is KAGVTQTPRYLIKTRGQQVTLSCSPISGHRSVSWYQQTPGQGLQFLFEYFSETQRNKGNFPGRFSGRQFSNSRSEMNVSTLELGDSALYLCASSLVLGARAEQYFGPGTRLTVT.

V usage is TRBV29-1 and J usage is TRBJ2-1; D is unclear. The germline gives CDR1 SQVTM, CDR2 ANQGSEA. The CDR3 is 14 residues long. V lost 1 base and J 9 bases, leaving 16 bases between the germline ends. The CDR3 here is CSVEGPLGKGEQFF. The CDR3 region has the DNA TGCAGCGTTGAAGGCCCGCTAGGAAAGGGTGAGCAGTTCTTC.

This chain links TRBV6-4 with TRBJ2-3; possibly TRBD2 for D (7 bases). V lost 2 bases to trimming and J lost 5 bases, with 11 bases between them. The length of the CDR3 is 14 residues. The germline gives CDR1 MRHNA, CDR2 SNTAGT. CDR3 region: CASSDEGGGDTQYF. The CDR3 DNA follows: TGTGCCAGCAGTGACGAGGGGGGGGGAGATACGCAGTATTTT.

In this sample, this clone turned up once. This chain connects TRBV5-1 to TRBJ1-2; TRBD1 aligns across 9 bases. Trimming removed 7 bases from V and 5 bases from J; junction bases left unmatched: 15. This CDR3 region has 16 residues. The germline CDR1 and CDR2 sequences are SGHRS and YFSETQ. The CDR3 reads CASADTGTGMMYGYTF. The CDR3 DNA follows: TGCGCCAGCGCCGACACCGGGACAGGGATGATGTATGGCTACACCTTC.

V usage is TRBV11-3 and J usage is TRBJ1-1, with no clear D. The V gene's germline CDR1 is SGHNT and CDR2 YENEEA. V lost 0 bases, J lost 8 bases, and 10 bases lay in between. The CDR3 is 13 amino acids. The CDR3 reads CASSLDGEMEAFF. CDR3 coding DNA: TGTGCCAGCAGCTTAGATGGGGAAATGGAAGCTTTCTTT.

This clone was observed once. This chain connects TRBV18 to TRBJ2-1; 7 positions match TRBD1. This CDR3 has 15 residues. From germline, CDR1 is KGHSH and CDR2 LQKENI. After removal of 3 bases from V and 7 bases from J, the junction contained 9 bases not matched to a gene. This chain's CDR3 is CASSPTGTDGNEQFF. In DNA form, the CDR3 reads TGTGCCAGCTCACCCACCGGGACAGATGGGAATGAGCAGTTCTTC.

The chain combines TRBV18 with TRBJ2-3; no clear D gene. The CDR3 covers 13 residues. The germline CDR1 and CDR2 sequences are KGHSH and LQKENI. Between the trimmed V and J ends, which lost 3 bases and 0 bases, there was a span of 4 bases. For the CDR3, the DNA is TGTGCCAGCTCACCGGGGAGCACAGATACGCAGTATTTT. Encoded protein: CASSPGSTDTQYF.

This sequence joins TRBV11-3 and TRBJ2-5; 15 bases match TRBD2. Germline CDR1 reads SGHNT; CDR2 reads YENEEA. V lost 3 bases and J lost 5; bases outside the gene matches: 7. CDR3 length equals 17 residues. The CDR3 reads CASSFRTSGRVGETQYF. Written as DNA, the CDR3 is TGTGCCAGCAGCTTCCGGACTAGCGGGAGGGTAGGCGAGACCCAGTACTTC.

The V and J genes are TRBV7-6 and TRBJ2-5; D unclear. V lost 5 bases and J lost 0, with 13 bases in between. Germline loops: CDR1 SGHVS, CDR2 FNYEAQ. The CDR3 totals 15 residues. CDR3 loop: CASSPRLGYQETQYF. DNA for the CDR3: TGTGCCAGCAGCCCTCGACTGGGGTACCAAGAGACCCAGTACTTC. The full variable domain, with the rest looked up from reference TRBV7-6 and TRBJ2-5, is GAGVSQSPRYKVTKRGQDVALRCDPISGHVSLYWYRQALGQGPEFLTYFNYEAQQDKSGLPNDRFSAERPEGSISTLTIQRTEQRDSAMYRCASSPRLGYQETQYFGPGTRLLVL.

In DNA, the CDR3 is TGTGCCAGTAGCTTCGGGGCATACAATGAGCAGTTCTTC. Protein product: CASSFGAYNEQFF. The chain carries TRBV19 and TRBJ2-1; the D call may be TRBD1 or TRBD2 (5 bases each). Germline-derived CDR1 and CDR2 are LNHDA and SQIVND (reference sequence). Trimming removed 6 bases from V and 4 bases from J, with 10 bases in between. This CDR3 has 13 residues.

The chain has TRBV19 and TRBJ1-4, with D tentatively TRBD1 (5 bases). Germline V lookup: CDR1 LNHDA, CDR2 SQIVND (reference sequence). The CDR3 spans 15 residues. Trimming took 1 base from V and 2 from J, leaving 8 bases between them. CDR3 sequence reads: CASSIGQTTNEKLFF. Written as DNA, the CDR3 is TGTGCCAGTAGTATAGGACAGACGACTAATGAAAAACTGTTTTTT. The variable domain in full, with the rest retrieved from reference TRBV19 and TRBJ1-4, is DGGITQSPKYLFRKEGQNVTLSCEQNLNHDAMYWYRQDPGQGLRLIYYSQIVNDFQKGDIAEGYSVSREKKESFPLTVTSAQKNPTAFYLCASSIGQTTNEKLFFGSGTQLSVL.

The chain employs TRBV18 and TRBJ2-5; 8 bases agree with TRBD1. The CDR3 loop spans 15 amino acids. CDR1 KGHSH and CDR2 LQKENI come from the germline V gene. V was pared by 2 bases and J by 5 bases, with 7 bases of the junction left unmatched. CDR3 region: CASSPRTGIGETQYF. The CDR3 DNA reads TGTGCCAGCTCACCAAGGACAGGGATAGGGGAGACCCAGTACTTC.

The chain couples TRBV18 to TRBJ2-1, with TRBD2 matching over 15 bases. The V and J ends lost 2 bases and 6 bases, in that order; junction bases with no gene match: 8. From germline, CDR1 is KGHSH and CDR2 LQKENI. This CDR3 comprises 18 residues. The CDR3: CASSPRGLAGGSVNEQFF. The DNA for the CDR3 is TGTGCCAGCTCACCAAGGGGACTAGCGGGAGGAAGCGTCAATGAGCAGTTCTTC.

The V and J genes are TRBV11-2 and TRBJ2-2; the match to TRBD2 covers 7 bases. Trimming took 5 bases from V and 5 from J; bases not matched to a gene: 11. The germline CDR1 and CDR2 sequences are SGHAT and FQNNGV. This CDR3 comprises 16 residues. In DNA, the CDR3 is TGTGCCAGCAGCCTCGGGGCGGGAGCGGCGACCGGGGAGCTGTTTTTT. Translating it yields CASSLGAGAATGELFF.

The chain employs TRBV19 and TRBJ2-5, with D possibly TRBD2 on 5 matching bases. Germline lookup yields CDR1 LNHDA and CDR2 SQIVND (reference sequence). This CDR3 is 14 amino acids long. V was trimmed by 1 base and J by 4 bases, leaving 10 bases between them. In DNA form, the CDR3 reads TGTGCCAGTAGTATAGGAAATAGCGCAGAGACCCAGTACTTC. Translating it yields CASSIGNSAETQYF.

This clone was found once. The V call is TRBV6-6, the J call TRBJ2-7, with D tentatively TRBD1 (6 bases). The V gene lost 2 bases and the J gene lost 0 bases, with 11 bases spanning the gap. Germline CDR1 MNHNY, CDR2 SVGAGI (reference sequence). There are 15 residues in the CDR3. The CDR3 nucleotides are TGTGCCAGCAGTTACCCAGGGGACAACTCCTACGAGCAGTACTTC. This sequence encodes CASSYPGDNSYEQYF.

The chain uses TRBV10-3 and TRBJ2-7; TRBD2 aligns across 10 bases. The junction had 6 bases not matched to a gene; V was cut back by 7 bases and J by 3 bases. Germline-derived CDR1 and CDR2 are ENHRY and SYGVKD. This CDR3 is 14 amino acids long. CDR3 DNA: TGTGCCATCAAGCGACTAGCGGGCCACTACGAGCAGTACTTC. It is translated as CAIKRLAGHYEQYF.

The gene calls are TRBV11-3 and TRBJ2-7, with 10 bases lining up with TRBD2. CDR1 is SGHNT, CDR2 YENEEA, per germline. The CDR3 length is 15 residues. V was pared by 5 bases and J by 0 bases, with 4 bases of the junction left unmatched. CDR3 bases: TGTGCCAGCAGCGAAATAGCGGGAGGCTCCTACGAGCAGTACTTC. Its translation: CASSEIAGGSYEQYF.

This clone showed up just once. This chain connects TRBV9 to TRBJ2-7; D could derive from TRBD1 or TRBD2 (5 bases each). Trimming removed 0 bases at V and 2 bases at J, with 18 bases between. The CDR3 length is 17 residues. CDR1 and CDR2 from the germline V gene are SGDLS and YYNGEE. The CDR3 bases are TGTGCCAGCAGCGTAGCTGCCGGGGCCCCTGGGGCCTACGAGCAGTACTTC. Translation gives CASSVAAGAPGAYEQYF. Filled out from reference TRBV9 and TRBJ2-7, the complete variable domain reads DSGVTQTPKHLITATGQRVTLRCSPRSGDLSVYWYQQSLDQGLQFLIQYYNGEERAKGNILERFSAQQFPDLHSELNLSSLELGDSALYFCASSVAAGAPGAYEQYFGPGTRLTVT.

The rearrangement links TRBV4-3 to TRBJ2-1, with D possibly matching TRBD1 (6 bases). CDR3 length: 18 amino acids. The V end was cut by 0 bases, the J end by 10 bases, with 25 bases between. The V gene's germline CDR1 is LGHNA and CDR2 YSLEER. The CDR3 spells CASSQDEGSLVLRGEQFF. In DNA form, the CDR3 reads TGCGCCAGCAGCCAAGATGAGGGCAGTTTAGTTTTAAGGGGGGAGCAGTTCTTC.